These 20 T cell receptor beta chains were sequenced from one sample in a study of shared clonotypes between healthy human individuals. Sequencing used immunoSEQ multiplex PCR; TCRdb keeps in-frame clones, though not all of them. This table holds 550,000 to 600,000 clones, nearly 98% found once. CD8 cells regarded as naive lacked CD45RO, were positively chosen for CCR7, and omitted terminally differentiated effector memory CD45RA+ cells. The sequenced material came from naive CD8+ T cells sorted from blood. Source of these receptors: a man in his thirties or forties in good health.

The chain recombines TRBV29-1 with TRBJ2-7; 10 positions match TRBD1. This CDR3 is 16 amino acids long. V lost 1 base, J lost 0 bases, and 6 bases stayed unmatched. The V gene's germline CDR1 is SQVTM and CDR2 ANQGSEA. DNA of the CDR3: TGCAGCGTTGAAGGTGTGGGACAGGGGAGCTCCTACGAGCAGTACTTC. As protein: CSVEGVGQGSSYEQYF.

To note about this clone: Other DNA sequences from this sample encode an identical CDR3 as well. The chain combines TRBV6-5 with TRBJ2-1; 11 bases match TRBD2. This CDR3 has 15 amino acids. Germline V gene lookup returns CDR1 MNHEY and CDR2 SVGAGI. V lost 3 bases and J lost 4; bases outside the gene matches: 2. CDR3 nucleotides: TGTGCCAGCAGTTATTTAGCGGGAGGGTACAATGAGCAGTTCTTC. It codes for CASSYLAGGYNEQFF.

This rearrangement joins TRBV4-3 to TRBJ1-1, with no clear D. The CDR3 length is 14 residues. CDR1 LGHNA and CDR2 YSLEER come from the germline V gene. The V end was cut by 3 bases, the J end by 0 bases, with 8 bases between. Here the CDR3 reads CASSHSTVNTEAFF. CDR3 DNA sequence: TGCGCCAGCAGCCACTCGACGGTGAACACTGAAGCTTTCTTT.

The chain combines TRBV2 with TRBJ1-5; unclear D gene. CDR1 is SNHLY and CDR2 is FYNNEI in the germline V gene. The V end lost 10 bases, the J end lost 3 bases, and 13 bases lay between the germline ends. The CDR3 has 13 amino acids. CDR3 sequence reads: CAILVAYNQPQHF. The CDR3 DNA is TGTGCCATCCTTGTGGCCTACAATCAGCCCCAGCATTTT.

The chain couples TRBV11-2 to TRBJ2-5; no definite D call. This CDR3 has 11 residues. Trimming cost V 1 base and J 5 bases, with 2 bases left between them. Germline CDR1 SGHAT, CDR2 FQNNGV. Here the CDR3 reads CASSLAETQYF. In nucleotides, the CDR3 is TGTGCCAGCAGCTTAGCGGAGACCCAGTACTTC.

The V call is TRBV7-6, the J call TRBJ2-1, with a possible D match to TRBD1 (5 bases). V lost 1 base, J lost 14 bases, and 12 bases lay in between. Germline V gives CDR1 SGHVS, CDR2 FNYEAQ. This CDR3 is built from 12 residues. This CDR3 reads CASSLGQGSEFF. CDR3 nucleotides: TGTGCCAGCAGCTTAGGGCAGGGTTCGGAGTTCTTC.

The rearrangement uses TRBV7-6 and TRBJ2-4; D perhaps matches TRBD2 (6 bases). V was trimmed by 7 bases and J by 0 bases, leaving 34 bases between them. CDR1 and CDR2 from the germline V gene are SGHVS and FNYEAQ. CDR3 length: 22 residues. CDR3 coding DNA: TGTGCCAGCACCTCACCCCAACCGGGAGTGGGTTTGGGGGGAATAGCCAAAAACATTCAGTACTTC. Amino acid sequence: CASTSPQPGVGLGGIAKNIQYF.

This chain uses TRBV13 with TRBJ2-7; 8 nucleotides line up with TRBD1. V was pared by 5 bases and J by 6 bases, with 9 bases of the junction left unmatched. This CDR3 spans 14 amino acids. Germline CDR1 PRHDT, CDR2 FYEKMQ (reference sequence). The CDR3 sequence: CASSLTSGQGEQYF. DNA for the CDR3: TGTGCCAGCAGCCTTACTTCCGGACAGGGCGAGCAGTACTTC. Together with reference TRBV13 and TRBJ2-7, the CDR3 gives the full variable domain: AAGVIQSPRHLIKEKRETATLKCYPIPRHDTVYWYQQGPGQDPQFLISFYEKMQSDKGSIPDRFSAQQFSDYHSELNMSSLELGDSALYFCASSLTSGQGEQYFGPGTRLTVT.

The rearrangement joins TRBV2 to TRBJ2-2; 7 bases map to TRBD1. Germline V gives CDR1 SNHLY, CDR2 FYNNEI. With 6 bases clipped from V and 1 base from J, the junction kept 2 bases outside the gene matches. The CDR3 extends over 14 amino acids. The CDR3: CASRDRENTGELFF. The CDR3 coding sequence is TGTGCCAGCAGAGACAGGGAGAACACCGGGGAGCTGTTTTTT. The full variable domain, its missing parts supplied by reference TRBV2 and TRBJ2-2, is EPEVTQTPSHQVTQMGQEVILRCVPISNHLYFYWYRQILGQKVEFLVSFYNNEISEKSEIFDDQFSVERPDGSNFTLKIRSTKLEDSAMYFCASRDRENTGELFFGEGSRLTVL.

This chain links TRBV29-1 with TRBJ2-1; 9 bases are shared with TRBD2. The trim removed 1 base at V and 4 bases at J, leaving 8 bases unmatched. The germline CDR1 and CDR2 sequences are SQVTM and ANQGSEA. The CDR3 has 16 residues. The CDR3 DNA follows: TGCAGCGTTGAAGCGGTGGGACTAGCCGATTACAATGAGCAGTTCTTC. It translates to CSVEAVGLADYNEQFF.

About this clone itself: Different DNA sequences within this sample yield the same CDR3. The chain joins TRBV9 to TRBJ2-7, with a weak D call TRBD2 (5 bases). Germline V CDR1 and CDR2: SGDLS, YYNGEE. V was cut by 0 bases and J by 3 bases, with 10 bases left in between. This CDR3 comprises 14 residues. The CDR3 here is CASSVGGENYEQYF. In DNA, the CDR3 is TGTGCCAGCAGCGTAGGGGGAGAAAACTACGAGCAGTACTTC.

The chain links TRBV27 to TRBJ2-3; no definite D call. Germline-derived CDR1 and CDR2 are MNHEY and SMNVEV (reference sequence). Trimming cost V 3 bases and J 4 bases, with 17 bases left between them. The CDR3 spans 16 residues. CDR3 region: CASSFRVTPPSDTQYF. The CDR3 coding sequence is TGTGCCAGCAGTTTTCGTGTCACACCTCCCTCAGATACGCAGTATTTT.

The J gene is TRBJ2-3, the V gene TRBV7-3, with D unresolved. V was cut by 5 bases and J by 4 bases, with 13 bases left in between. Germline loops: CDR1 SGHTA, CDR2 FQGTGA. The CDR3 spans 14 residues. CDR3 residues: CASSLPERPDTQYF. The CDR3, as DNA: TGTGCCAGCAGCCTACCCGAACGGCCAGATACGCAGTATTTT.

The rearrangement links TRBV15 to TRBJ2-1; D uncertain. V was cut by 8 bases and J by 5 bases, with 13 bases left in between. Germline lookup yields CDR1 LNHNV and CDR2 YYDKDF (reference sequence). The CDR3 consists of 13 residues. CDR3 DNA sequence: TGTGCCACCGGGTCCCGGAACAACAATGAGCAGTTCTTC. It yields the protein CATGSRNNNEQFF. Combining the CDR3 with reference TRBV15 and TRBJ2-1 gives the whole variable domain DAMVIQNPRYQVTQFGKPVTLSCSQTLNHNVMYWYQQKSSQAPKLLFHYYDKDFNNEADTPDNFQSRRPNTSFCFLDIRSPGLGDTAMYLCATGSRNNNEQFFGPGTRLTVL.

This rearrangement joins TRBV7-9 to TRBJ2-5; D uncertain. CDR3 size: 16 residues. Trimming removed 7 bases from V and 5 bases from J, with 23 bases in between. Germline V gene data show CDR1 as SEHNR and CDR2 as FQNEAQ (reference sequence). CDR3: CASTSLTDLGVETQYF. The CDR3 DNA is TGTGCCAGCACGAGCTTGACCGACCTTGGAGTTGAGACCCAGTACTTC.

The V and J genes are TRBV11-2 and TRBJ2-2; D remains ambiguous. Looked up from germline, CDR1 is SGHAT and CDR2 is FQNNGV. CDR3 length equals 15 residues. Between the trimmed V and J ends, which lost 2 bases and 0 bases, there was a span of 7 bases. The DNA for the CDR3 is TGTGCCAGCAGCTTATGGTGGCCGAACACCGGGGAGCTGTTTTTT. This encodes CASSLWWPNTGELFF.

The CDR3 DNA reads as TGTGCCAGCAGCTTAGTGACTAGCGGGAACGAGCAGTACTTC. It is translated as CASSLVTSGNEQYF. V is TRBV7-9 and J is TRBJ2-7; 11 bases map to TRBD2. The CDR3 loop spans 14 amino acids. V shed 1 base and J 5 bases; nucleotides not matched to a gene: 1. CDR1 SEHNR and CDR2 FQNEAQ come from the germline V gene (reference sequence). The full variable domain, completed using reference TRBV7-9 and TRBJ2-7, is DTGVSQNPRHKITKRGQNVTFRCDPISEHNRLYWYRQTLGQGPEFLTYFQNEAQLEKSRLLSDRFSAERPKGSFSTLEIQRTEQGDSAMYLCASSLVTSGNEQYFGPGTRLTVT.

CDR3 amino acids: CASSEDRSNVLGANVLTF. In nucleotides, the CDR3 is TGTGCCAGCAGCGAGGACAGAAGCAACGTCCTCGGGGCCAACGTCCTGACTTTC. This chain links TRBV7-9 with TRBJ2-6, with D tentatively TRBD1 (6 bases). The germline gives CDR1 SEHNR, CDR2 FQNEAQ (reference sequence). Trimming pared 5 bases from V and 4 bases from J, leaving 21 bases between. The CDR3 sequence is 18 residues long.

The J gene is TRBJ2-1, the V gene TRBV9, with TRBD1 identical over 8 bases. J gave up 8 bases and V 3 bases, and 10 bases lay outside the gene matches. Germline loops: CDR1 SGDLS, CDR2 YYNGEE. The CDR3 contains 15 residues. DNA for the CDR3: TGTGCCAGCAGCGAGTCGGGACAGGTTTCGTATGAGCAGTTCTTC. This codes for CASSESGQVSYEQFF.

The rearrangement uses TRBV9 and TRBJ2-5, with D unresolved. V shed 6 bases and J shed 10 bases, with 4 bases lying between them. Germline values: CDR1 SGDLS, CDR2 YYNGEE. This CDR3 is 8 amino acids long. In DNA, the CDR3 is TGTGCCAGCAATATCCAGTACTTC. It codes for CASNIQYF.